The T cell receptor (beta chain) described here comes from a study of CD8+ T cells in alopecia areata. The overall study: Once tofacitinib had been taken for 6 to 18 months, 6 months off drug followed.

This clone has just one count. Germline assignment: CDR1 SEHNR and CDR2 FQNEAQ (reference sequence). This CDR3 has 14 residues. The germline V and J ends were trimmed by 3 bases and 3 bases, with 9 bases remaining between them. cDNA serving as the sequencing template came from extracted, reverse transcribed RNA. Here immunoSEQ multiplex PCR was the method, and the copy in TCRdb shows in-frame clones only, minus some. Seen here are 150,000 to 250,000 clones, 60% observed once, and the top ten hold less than 3.5%. Treatment meaning: oral pan-JAK inhibitor, 5-10 mg twice daily. From alopecia areata patients, lesional scalp punch biopsies and peripheral blood were collected.

The sequence derives from a human donor with alopecia areata. Sample: CD4+ T cells sorted from blood, taken at week 4, from a patient treated with tofacitinib. This chain connects TRBV7-9 to TRBJ1-5; D is undetermined. CDR3 sequence (DNA): TGTGCCAGCAGCTTTAATACGGACAATCAGCCCCAGCATTTT. Residues: CASSFNTDNQPQHF. The variable domain in full, with the rest retrieved from reference TRBV7-9 and TRBJ1-5, is DTGVSQNPRHKITKRGQNVTFRCDPISEHNRLYWYRQTLGQGPEFLTYFQNEAQLEKSRLLSDRFSAERPKGSFSTLEIQRTEQGDSAMYLCASSFNTDNQPQHFGDGTRLSIL.